A single sample gave rise to the 10 T cell receptor beta chains below, sequenced in a study of breast tumors, draining lymph nodes, adjacent tissues. The lymph nodes were axillary draining lymph nodes from breast cancer patients. Each CDR3 protein is one row after TCRdb ran MiXCR on the multiplex PCR reads. The repertoire holds around 250,000 distinct CDR3 sequences, less than 45% seen once, with roughly 3.5% in the top ten. Sequences were obtained from axillary lymph node tissue. The receptor source for this set is a female donor with breast cancer. Some clones in this sample may be carry-over from other donors' samples.

About this clonotype: As the CDR3 is not closed by the conserved phenylalanine or tryptophan, this likely results from a read error. It is unclear where the CDR3 begins or ends on the DNA, so no DNA is shown, and the CDR3 is as TCRdb lists it. The chain carries TRBV2 and TRBJ2-5; TRBD1, the table's D call, lacks a check against the DNA. From its first to its last residue, the CDR3 has 16 amino acids. In germline, CDR1 is SNHLY, CDR2 FYNNEI. CDR3 region: CASTAPNMVGGYTFGS.

This clonotype was seen many times. This chain uses TRBV11-2 with TRBJ2-5; D unresolved. V was shortened by 1 base and J by 0 bases, with 9 bases between the two germline ends. CDR1 SGHAT and CDR2 FQNNGV come from the germline V gene. The CDR3 is 15 residues long. The CDR3 protein is CASSLVASHQETQYF. In DNA form, the CDR3 reads TGTGCCAGCAGCTTAGTGGCGTCCCACCAAGAGACCCAGTACTTC.

As to this clonotype: This may stem from a read error, because a much larger clone lies one nucleotide away. The chain has TRBV6-5 and TRBJ2-1, with TRBD1 identical over 7 bases. Germline V CDR1 and CDR2: MNHEY, SVGAGI. V was clipped by 8 bases and J by 5 bases; unmatched bases: 6. The CDR3 is made up of 13 amino acids. The CDR3 protein is CASGPDRDNEQFF. Written as DNA, the CDR3 is TGTGCCAGCGGGCCTGACAGGGACAATGAGCAGTTCTTC.

The V call is TRBV6-1, the J call TRBJ2-3; D might be TRBD2 (7 bases). V lost 3 bases and J 5 bases, leaving 15 bases between the germline ends. Germline CDR1 MNHNS, CDR2 SASEGT. This CDR3 comprises 15 residues. CDR3 protein: CASSDIAGAVDTQYF. The CDR3 nucleotides read TGTGCCAGCAGTGACATCGCGGGGGCCGTAGATACGCAGTATTTT.

In this sample, this clonotype turned up many times. The chain combines TRBV25-1 with TRBJ2-1; 9 bases line up with TRBD2. The V gene end was trimmed by 6 bases and the J gene end by 4 bases; junction bases not matched to a gene: 16. This CDR3 is built from 18 residues. Germline loops: CDR1 MGHDK, CDR2 SYGVNS. CDR3 in amino acids: CASRGHGGASGKYNEQFF. CDR3 coding DNA: TGTGCCAGCAGAGGCCACGGTGGGGCTAGCGGGAAATACAATGAGCAGTTCTTC.

This clonotype was seen at least ten times. Since a much larger clone is just one base distant, this may be a read error. The genes are TRBV15 and TRBJ1-5, with TRBD1 matching 7 bases. The CDR3 length is 15 residues. The germline V gene encodes CDR1 LNHNV and CDR2 YYDKDF (reference sequence). Trimming at V came to 3 bases and at J to 2 bases, leaving 4 bases not matched to a gene. The CDR3 nucleotides are TGTGCCACCAGCAGGAGACAGGGACGCAATCAGCCCCAGCATTTT. This gives the protein CATSRRQGRNQPQHF. The full variable domain, with the rest looked up from reference TRBV15 and TRBJ1-5, is DAMVIQNPRYQVTQFGKPVTLSCSQTLNHNVMYWYQQKSSQAPKLLFHYYDKDFNNEADTPDNFQSRRPNTSFCFLDIRSPGLGDTAMYLCATSRRQGRNQPQHFGDGTRLSIL.

Remarks on this clonotype: A much more abundant neighbour one base away suggests this may be a read error. CDR3 nucleotides: TGTGCCAGCAGCTTAGCGTTTAGGAGAAACTACGAGCAGTACTTC. Encoded protein: CASSLAFRRNYEQYF. The rearrangement links TRBV7-9 to TRBJ2-7; no clear D. The V end was cut by 0 bases, the J end by 3 bases, with 12 bases between. The CDR3 loop spans 15 amino acids. Germline-derived CDR1 and CDR2 are SEHNR and FQNEAQ (reference sequence).

Many counts were recorded for this clonotype. The chain has TRBV2 and TRBJ1-2, with 10 bases identical to TRBD1. Germline trimming cut 6 bases from V and 6 bases from J; bases unmatched to any gene: 7. Germline loops: CDR1 SNHLY, CDR2 FYNNEI. The CDR3 runs 14 residues. CDR3 sequence: CASRKGDRGHGYTF. CDR3 DNA: TGTGCCAGCAGGAAAGGGGACAGGGGCCATGGCTACACCTTC.

This clonotype occurred many times. The chain combines TRBV2 with TRBJ1-6, with D unresolved. The CDR3 totals 13 residues. Trimming cost V 6 bases and J 7 bases, with 10 bases left between them. Looked up from germline, CDR1 is SNHLY and CDR2 is FYNNEI. The CDR3, as DNA: TGTGCCAGCAGGGAAAGCCTGAATTCACCCCTCCACTTT. Protein sequence: CASRESLNSPLHF.

This clonotype was counted many times. This chain joins TRBV6-4 and TRBJ2-3; a weak D match, TRBD1 (5 bases). Germline assignment: CDR1 MRHNA and CDR2 SNTAGT. V was shortened by 4 bases and J by 3 bases, with 11 bases between the two germline ends. The CDR3 spans 14 residues. The CDR3 region is CASSARVFTDTQYF. The CDR3, as DNA: TGTGCCAGCAGTGCCAGGGTATTTACAGATACGCAGTATTTT.